This T cell receptor (beta chain) is from a study of response to subunit inactivated influenza vaccine. TCRdb re-called the RT-PCR reads with MiXCR, one entry per CDR3 protein. The sample lists 160,000 or so distinct CDR3 sequences, approximately 11% occurring once. V dropped 5 bases and J dropped 4; count of bases not matched to a gene: 10. Germline CDR1 is MNHEY and CDR2 is SVGEGT. The CDR3 loop spans 16 amino acids. The receptor was isolated from a man aged 50 or older who received an inactivated influenza vaccine. The chain has TRBV6-2 or TRBV6-3 and TRBJ2-3; 9 bases fit TRBD2. The source material was non-naive T cells sorted from PBMCs, sampled roughly 48 days after vaccination. CDR3 sequence: CASSPGPAGGPDTQYF. In nucleotides, the CDR3 is TGTGCCAGCAGTCCGGGACCGGCGGGGGGGCCAGATACGCAGTATTTT.